Described below is a single T cell receptor beta chain sequence and its context. Its antigen is unknown. This sample was taken from a study of cytomegalovirus exposure and HLA in healthy donors. Study-level points and caveats: There were about 160 TCR beta chains listed as cytomegalovirus-associated. Follow-up analysis found HLA locus-dependent TCR association rates, highest for DRB1 and lowest for HLA-C.

Germline CDR1 MNHNS, CDR2 SASEGT. V was trimmed by 2 bases and J by 6 bases, leaving 4 bases between them. The CDR3 has 12 amino acids. Use of 60 Vbeta and 13 Jbeta primers characterized the PCR. The table came from immunoSEQ multiplex PCR; TCRdb's copy has only in-frame clones and leaves some out. The top ten hold 2.1% of the sample, which has roughly 150,000 clones, 55% to 85% seen once. Sequences were obtained from PBMCs. The chain uses TRBV6-1 and TRBJ2-2; D unclear. The clonotype originates from a man between 40 and 49 years old in good health and CMV-seronegative. The CDR3 DNA is TGTGCCAGCAGTGAAATAGCCGGGGAGCTGTTTTTT. Encoded protein: CASSEIAGELFF.